Following are 27 T cell receptor beta chains from one sample sequenced in a study of T cells in Graves' hyperthyroidism and ophthalmopathy. RNA transcripts gave rise to amplified TCR beta CDR3 regions. The TCR CDR3 first-round RT-PCR relied on the HTBI primer set. TCRdb recomputed calls from the multiplex PCR reads with MiXCR, one row per CDR3 protein. The sample has around 600,000 distinct CDR3 sequences, approximately 15% seen once. Sequenced: blood. These receptors were obtained from a woman aged 45-65 years with Graves' ophthalmopathy.

This rearrangement joins TRBV5-5 to TRBJ2-2; TRBD1 aligns across 9 bases. The V and J ends lost 1 base and 8 bases, in that order; junction bases with no gene match: 6. Germline V lookup: CDR1 SGHKS, CDR2 YYEKEE (reference sequence). This CDR3 is built from 15 residues. CDR3 bases: TGTGCCAGCAGCTTGTACAGGGGGCTATCGGGGGAGCTGTTTTTT. Its protein is CASSLYRGLSGELFF.

This clonotype occurred a few times. A read error is possible here, since a much larger clone lies one base away. The chain couples TRBV2 to TRBJ2-7; D is unclear. The CDR3 runs 13 residues. V lost 3 bases and J lost 6, with 12 bases in between. Germline CDR1 and CDR2: SNHLY and FYNNEI. CDR3 in DNA: TGTGCCAGCAGTGACGGGTTCAGGTGCGAGCAGTACTTC. Encoded protein: CASSDGFRCEQYF.

This clonotype was seen more than once but under ten times. The rearrangement links TRBV11-3 to TRBJ2-4; no definite D call. Trimming removed 0 bases at V and 8 bases at J, with 8 bases between. This CDR3 has 13 amino acids. The germline V gene has CDR1 SGHNT and CDR2 YENEEA. The CDR3 loop is CASSLERSDIQYF. CDR3 coding DNA: TGTGCCAGCAGCTTAGAACGTTCGGACATTCAGTACTTC.

This clonotype was seen at least ten times. The junction departs from germline at one end; a sequencing error may be responsible. V and J are TRBV5-1 and TRBJ2-5; possible D gene TRBD1, 6 bases. Looked up from germline, CDR1 is SGHRS and CDR2 is YFSETQ. The CDR3 is made up of 14 amino acids. CDR3 nucleotides: TGTGCCAGCAGCTTAGGGGGAGTCCAAGAGACCCAGTACTTC. Translating it yields CASSLGGVQETQYF.

This clonotype was recorded at least ten times. The chain couples TRBV20-1 to TRBJ2-2; 10 bases line up with TRBD1. From germline, CDR1 is DFQATT and CDR2 SNEGSKA (reference sequence). CDR3 length equals 17 residues. The V segment lost 5 bases and the J segment 5 bases; nucleotides outside the gene matches: 14. Here the CDR3 reads CSARTPFRTGGTGELFF. The CDR3 region has the DNA TGCAGTGCTCGGACCCCCTTTAGGACAGGGGGAACCGGGGAGCTGTTTTTT.

The chain couples TRBV11-3 to TRBJ2-1, with TRBD2 identical over 7 bases. V shed 4 bases, J shed 16 bases, and the junction held 10 bases outside the gene matches. The CDR3 has 12 amino acids. CDR1 and CDR2 from the germline V gene are SGHNT and YENEEA. The CDR3 nucleotides are TGTGCCAGCAGCTCTTCTAGCGGACACGGATTCTTC. Encoded protein: CASSSSSGHGFF. The full variable domain, with the rest looked up from reference TRBV11-3 and TRBJ2-1, is EAGVVQSPRYKIIEKKQPVAFWCNPISGHNTLYWYLQNLGQGPELLIRYENEEAVDDSQLPKDRFSAERLKGVDSTLKIQPAELGDSAVYLCASSSSSGHGFFGPGTRLTVL.

In regard to this clonotype: This may arise from a read error, as a much more abundant clone is one base away. It is likely a read error, because the conserved phenylalanine at the end of the CDR3 is missing. The gene calls are TRBV9 and TRBJ2-1; 9 positions match TRBD2. Germline assignment: CDR1 SGDLS and CDR2 YYNGEE. J gave up 5 bases and V 1 base, and 4 bases lay outside the gene matches. The CDR3 loop spans 15 amino acids. The CDR3: CASSVSGGTNNEQFL. As DNA, the CDR3 is TGTGCCAGCAGCGTAAGCGGGGGGACAAACAATGAGCAGTTCCTC.

This clonotype was found a few times. J is TRBJ2-1 and V is TRBV7-2; 8 bases map to TRBD2. From germline, CDR1 is SGHTA and CDR2 FQGNSA. After removal of 8 bases from V and 8 bases from J, the junction contained 17 bases not matched to a gene. The CDR3 has 16 amino acids. CDR3 bases: TGTGCCAGCCGGGATTCGGGAGGGCCGGTTAGGCATGAGCAGTTCTTC. Amino acid sequence: CASRDSGGPVRHEQFF.

There are many counts of this clonotype. This chain connects TRBV7-8 to TRBJ2-7; TRBD2 agrees at 9 bases. V shed 5 bases, J shed 4 bases, and the junction held 9 bases outside the gene matches. This CDR3 spans 15 amino acids. Germline values: CDR1 SGHVS, CDR2 FQNEAQ. Written as DNA, the CDR3 is TGTGCCAGCAGCGCCCGGACTAGCGCACGATACGAGCAGTACTTC. It specifies CASSARTSARYEQYF.

This clonotype appeared a few times. The DNA for the CDR3 is TGTGCCAGCAGTTACGGGACCCCAATGGGTGGCTACACCTTC. This codes for CASSYGTPMGGYTF. The J gene is TRBJ1-2, the V gene TRBV6-4, with TRBD1 as a possible D gene (5 bases). The CDR3 is made up of 14 amino acids. Germline V lookup: CDR1 MRHNA, CDR2 SNTAGT. V was clipped by 5 bases and J by 7 bases, with 17 bases between them.

This clonotype was seen only a few times. The CDR3 here is CASSQEWVGEGYTF. The DNA of the CDR3 is TGCGCCAGCAGCCAAGAATGGGTTGGGGAAGGCTACACCTTC. The rearrangement joins TRBV4-3 to TRBJ1-2; D uncertain. There are 14 residues in the CDR3. The ends were cut back, 0 bases at V and 8 bases at J, with 13 bases in the middle. The germline V gene has CDR1 LGHNA and CDR2 YSLEER.

This clonotype was detected a few times. The V and J genes are TRBV6-1 and TRBJ2-3; TRBD1 might be the D (6 bases). The CDR3 is made up of 15 amino acids. Germline V lookup: CDR1 MNHNS, CDR2 SASEGT. Between the trimmed V and J ends, which lost 5 bases and 2 bases, there was a span of 14 bases. CDR3 sequence (DNA): TGTGCCAGCAGTTCGGCAGGGGTCGACACAGATACGCAGTATTTT. Encoded protein: CASSSAGVDTDTQYF.

The V gene is TRBV27, the J gene TRBJ2-3, with TRBD1 as a possible D gene (5 bases). The CDR3 spans 12 residues. CDR1 is MNHEY, CDR2 SMNVEV, per germline (reference sequence). The germline V and J ends were trimmed by 2 bases and 8 bases, with 8 bases remaining between them. The CDR3 region has the DNA TGTGCCAGCAGTTTAAGGGGCGGTACGCAGTATTTT. Its protein product is CASSLRGGTQYF.

This clonotype was observed many times. The chain employs TRBV2 and TRBJ2-1; 7 nucleotides align to TRBD2. The CDR3 contains 16 residues. V was clipped by 3 bases and J by 6 bases; unmatched bases: 11. From germline, CDR1 is SNHLY and CDR2 FYNNEI. CDR3 loop: CASSDFGGSAPNEQFF. The CDR3 nucleotides read TGTGCCAGCAGTGATTTCGGCGGGAGTGCCCCCAATGAGCAGTTCTTC.

This clonotype was found many times. The CDR3 DNA sequence: TGTGCCAGCAGCGAACTTAGGCGGGACACTGAAGCTTTCTTT. It translates to CASSELRRDTEAFF. This chain links TRBV7-2 with TRBJ1-1; D not certain. Per germline, CDR1 SGHTA and CDR2 FQGNSA. Trimming removed 5 bases at V and 3 bases at J, with 13 bases between. CDR3 length: 14 amino acids. The full variable domain, its missing parts supplied by reference TRBV7-2 and TRBJ1-1, is GAGVSQSPSNKVTEKGKDVELRCDPISGHTALYWYRQSLGQGLEFLIYFQGNSAPDKSGLPSDRFSAERTGGSVSTLTIQRTQQEDSAVYLCASSELRRDTEAFFGQGTRLTVV.

Ten or more counts support this clonotype. The rearrangement joins TRBV7-2 to TRBJ2-3, with TRBD2 matching over 14 bases. V dropped 1 base and J dropped 5; count of bases not matched to a gene: 2. The germline V gene has CDR1 SGHTA and CDR2 FQGNSA. CDR3 length: 16 amino acids. CDR3 loop: CASSLEGLAGVDTQYF. In DNA form, the CDR3 reads TGTGCCAGCAGCTTAGAGGGACTAGCGGGAGTAGATACGCAGTATTTT.

The sample holds one count of this clonotype. This chain uses TRBV7-9 with TRBJ1-2, with 7 bases lining up with TRBD1. With V trimmed by 5 bases and J by 6 bases, 6 bases remained unmatched. The germline V gene has CDR1 SEHNR and CDR2 FQNEAQ (reference sequence). CDR3 size: 13 residues. This CDR3 reads CASSGRQGDGYTF. CDR3 coding DNA: TGTGCCAGCAGCGGTCGACAGGGAGATGGCTACACCTTC.

The sample holds a few counts of this clonotype. An end of the junction does not agree with germline; a read error may underlie this. J is TRBJ1-4 and V is TRBV6-1; D gene uncertain. The CDR3 totals 14 residues. Looked up from germline, CDR1 is MNHNS and CDR2 is SASEGT. The DNA of the CDR3 is TGTGCCAGCAGTGAAGGGACCGCGTCGGAAAAACCGTTTTTT. Protein: CASSEGTASEKPFF.

The V gene is TRBV6-2 or TRBV6-3, the J gene TRBJ2-3, with D unclear. The CDR3 runs to 14 residues. Per the germline V gene, CDR1 is MNHEY and CDR2 is SVGEGT. The V end was cut by 4 bases, the J end by 0 bases, with 8 bases between. The CDR3 DNA is TGTGCCAGCAGTTTCTTACAGAGCACAGATACGCAGTATTTT. This codes for CASSFLQSTDTQYF.

This clonotype was observed a few times. The V gene is TRBV24-1, the J gene TRBJ1-3; D gene uncertain. The CDR3 is 13 amino acids. V lost 7 bases and J 0 bases, leaving 6 bases between the germline ends. Germline loops: CDR1 KGHDR, CDR2 SFDVKD. Here the CDR3 reads CATRESSGNTIYF. CDR3 bases: TGTGCCACCAGGGAGAGCTCTGGAAACACCATATATTTT.

This clonotype was found many times. CDR3 residues: CAWNRYSYEQYF. The CDR3 DNA reads TGTGCCTGGAACAGGTACTCCTACGAGCAGTACTTC. The V call is TRBV30, the J call TRBJ2-7, with D possibly TRBD1 on 5 matching bases. This CDR3 comprises 12 residues. From germline, CDR1 is GTSNPN and CDR2 SVGIG (reference sequence). V was clipped by 4 bases and J by 0 bases, with 7 bases between them.

This clonotype has just a few counts. J is TRBJ1-6 and V is TRBV3-2. TRBV3-2 is labeled a pseudogene. The CDR3 covers 19 residues. The CDR3 DNA sequence: TGTGCCAGCAGCCAAGATATGGGCGTAGCAGACCGCGGGAATTCACCCCTCCACTTT. This codes for CASSQDMGVADRGNSPLHF.

This clonotype was detected many times. The CDR3 is CASSFYSGLNPEAFF. In DNA form, the CDR3 reads TGTGCCAGCAGTTTCTATTCTGGGCTCAATCCTGAAGCTTTCTTT. The chain couples TRBV12-3 or TRBV12-4 to TRBJ1-1; D uncertain. The CDR3 spans 15 residues. V was pared by 3 bases and J by 6 bases, with 17 bases between.

The V gene is TRBV12-3 or TRBV12-4, the J gene TRBJ2-2; no clear D gene. CDR3 length: 16 amino acids. V lost 6 bases and J lost 2, with 16 bases in between. CDR3 sequence reads: CASSSRQGINTGELFF. CDR3 DNA sequence: TGTGCCAGCAGCTCCCGACAAGGGATTAACACCGGGGAGCTGTTTTTT.

This clonotype was seen a few times. V is TRBV20-1 and J is TRBJ2-4, with D maybe TRBD2 (6 bases). The ends were cut back, 1 base at V and 1 base at J, with 26 bases in the middle. Germline CDR1 and CDR2: DFQATT and SNEGSKA (reference sequence). The CDR3 contains 20 residues. The CDR3 loop is CSARALWGLGTDSAKNIQYF. The CDR3 DNA follows: TGCAGTGCTAGAGCCCTCTGGGGACTGGGCACGGACTCGGCCAAAAACATTCAGTACTTC.

Ten or more counts support this clonotype. The rearrangement joins TRBV11-3 to TRBJ1-1; D is perhaps TRBD1 (5 bases). This CDR3 is built from 15 residues. The V end lost 0 bases, the J end lost 5 bases, and 13 bases lay between the germline ends. CDR1 and CDR2 (germline): SGHNT, YENEEA. The CDR3: CASSLDRSEGTEAFF. In DNA form, the CDR3 reads TGTGCCAGCAGCTTAGATCGCAGCGAGGGGACTGAAGCTTTCTTT. The entire variable domain, with the rest obtained from reference TRBV11-3 and TRBJ1-1, is as follows: EAGVVQSPRYKIIEKKQPVAFWCNPISGHNTLYWYLQNLGQGPELLIRYENEEAVDDSQLPKDRFSAERLKGVDSTLKIQPAELGDSAVYLCASSLDRSEGTEAFFGQGTRLTVV.

This clonotype was picked up many times. The chain links TRBV18 to TRBJ2-7; no definite D call. The CDR3 consists of 15 residues. The V gene lost 0 bases and the J gene lost 9 bases, with 18 bases spanning the gap. The germline V gene has CDR1 KGHSH and CDR2 LQKENI. The CDR3 region is CASSPPFGYSNGQYF. The DNA of the CDR3 is TGTGCCAGCTCACCACCGTTTGGTTATTCTAATGGGCAGTACTTC.